Listed below are T cell receptor beta chains from one sample, sequenced in a study of blood T cell repertoires in COVID-19. Sequenced by immunoSEQ multiplex PCR; TCRdb stores in-frame clones only, minus some. The sample holds about 180,000 clones, 75% to 90% seen once. The sequenced sample consisted of peripheral blood. The origin of the receptors is a woman in her 70s with COVID-19, enrolled during active disease. Both conserved end residues are part of each CDR3. Fields, in order: clone size, D gene, V gene, J gene, CDR3 protein, CDR3 DNA. The D gene is left open where the match is weak. Clone size is given for some rows only: seen once, a few or many times, or a class if the clone is expanded.

abundance: -
d_gene: TRBD2
v_gene: TRBV7-2
j_gene: TRBJ2-1
CDR3aa: CASSLVSGTSGRANEQFF
CDR3nt: TGTGCCAGCAGCTTAGTGTCCGGGACTAGCGGGAGGGCGAATGAGCAGTTCTTC

abundance: -
d_gene: -
v_gene: TRBV10-1
j_gene: TRBJ1-4
CDR3aa: CASSDGKAGEKLFF
CDR3nt: TGCGCCAGCAGTGATGGCAAGGCGGGGGAAAAACTGTTTTTT

abundance: -
d_gene: TRBD1
v_gene: TRBV5-1
j_gene: TRBJ2-5
CDR3aa: CASYRGYQETQYF
CDR3nt: TGCGCCTCCTACAGGGGGTACCAAGAGACCCAGTACTTC

abundance: -
d_gene: TRBD1
v_gene: TRBV27
j_gene: TRBJ2-7
CDR3aa: CATTRQGSYEQYF
CDR3nt: TGTGCCACCACTCGACAGGGATCCTACGAGCAGTACTTC

abundance: -
d_gene: TRBD2
v_gene: TRBV11-2
j_gene: TRBJ2-3
CDR3aa: CASSLAGGLADTQYF
CDR3nt: TGTGCCAGCAGCTTAGCGGGAGGTCTCGCAGATACGCAGTATTTT

abundance: -
d_gene: TRBD1
v_gene: TRBV30
j_gene: TRBJ2-7
CDR3aa: CAWSFSGGGYEQYF
CDR3nt: TGTGCCTGGAGTTTCTCAGGGGGCGGTTACGAGCAGTACTTC

abundance: -
d_gene: -
v_gene: TRBV7-9
j_gene: TRBJ1-4
CDR3aa: CASSLGAGRKLFF
CDR3nt: TGTGCCAGCAGCTTAGGGGCCGGGAGAAAACTGTTTTTT

abundance: few
d_gene: -
v_gene: TRBV5-6
j_gene: TRBJ2-7
CDR3aa: CASSFRTPPYEQYF
CDR3nt: TGTGCCAGCAGCTTCCGTACTCCTCCCTACGAGCAGTACTTC

abundance: -
d_gene: TRBD1
v_gene: TRBV3-1/TRBV3-2
j_gene: TRBJ1-6
CDR3aa: CASSPTGTDNSPLHF
CDR3nt: TGTGCCAGCAGCCCCACCGGGACAGATAATTCACCCCTCCACTTT

abundance: -
d_gene: TRBD2
v_gene: TRBV15
j_gene: TRBJ2-3
CDR3aa: CATSSGTSGSVDTQYF
CDR3nt: TGTGCCACCAGCAGTGGGACTAGCGGGAGTGTGGATACGCAGTATTTT

abundance: -
d_gene: -
v_gene: TRBV3-1/TRBV3-2
j_gene: TRBJ2-7
CDR3aa: CASSQAGTYEQYF
CDR3nt: TGTGCCAGCAGCCAAGCTGGCACCTACGAGCAGTACTTC

abundance: -
d_gene: TRBD2
v_gene: TRBV9
j_gene: TRBJ2-5
CDR3aa: CASSAGALAGGEGETQYF
CDR3nt: TGTGCCAGCAGCGCCGGCGCACTAGCGGGAGGGGAGGGAGAGACCCAGTACTTC

abundance: once
d_gene: -
v_gene: TRBV19
j_gene: TRBJ2-6
CDR3aa: CASSQTSSSGANVLTF
CDR3nt: TGTGCCAGTAGCCAGACTTCTTCCTCTGGGGCCAACGTCCTGACTTTC

abundance: -
d_gene: -
v_gene: TRBV7-2
j_gene: TRBJ2-5
CDR3aa: CASSDHQGGQYF
CDR3nt: TGTGCCAGCAGCGATCATCAGGGGGGCCAGTACTTC

abundance: -
d_gene: -
v_gene: TRBV5-1
j_gene: TRBJ1-2
CDR3aa: CASMVIPDLGYGYTF
CDR3nt: TGCGCCAGCATGGTGATCCCGGACTTGGGATATGGCTACACCTTC

abundance: -
d_gene: -
v_gene: TRBV28
j_gene: TRBJ1-4
CDR3aa: CASSFPTGTKEKLFF
CDR3nt: TGTGCCAGCAGTTTCCCCACAGGGACGAAGGAAAAACTGTTTTTT

abundance: -
d_gene: -
v_gene: TRBV6-2/TRBV6-3
j_gene: TRBJ2-1
CDR3aa: CASSPHAGEKAEQFF
CDR3nt: TGTGCCAGCAGTCCCCACGCAGGGGAGAAGGCTGAGCAGTTCTTC

abundance: -
d_gene: -
v_gene: TRBV27
j_gene: TRBJ2-7
CDR3aa: CASSSPGTLDLKQYF
CDR3nt: TGTGCCAGCAGTTCACCCGGGACTCTTGATCTAAAGCAGTACTTC

abundance: -
d_gene: -
v_gene: TRBV25-1
j_gene: TRBJ1-1
CDR3aa: CASSEYRAGTEAFF
CDR3nt: TGTGCCAGCAGTGAATATAGGGCAGGGACTGAAGCTTTCTTT

abundance: -
d_gene: TRBD1
v_gene: TRBV6-6
j_gene: TRBJ1-2
CDR3aa: CASRYGQGNYGYTF
CDR3nt: TGTGCCAGCAGATACGGACAGGGAAACTATGGCTACACCTTC

abundance: -
d_gene: TRBD2
v_gene: TRBV4-1
j_gene: TRBJ2-1
CDR3aa: CASSFRLAGRQFF
CDR3nt: TGCGCCAGCAGCTTCCGACTAGCGGGACGGCAGTTCTTC

abundance: -
d_gene: -
v_gene: TRBV28
j_gene: TRBJ2-2
CDR3aa: CASIGGRANTGELFF
CDR3nt: TGTGCCAGCATTGGGGGCAGAGCGAACACCGGGGAGCTGTTTTTT

abundance: -
d_gene: TRBD1
v_gene: TRBV5-5
j_gene: TRBJ2-6
CDR3aa: CASSLGADRGPSGANVLTF
CDR3nt: TGTGCCAGCAGCTTGGGGGCGGACAGGGGGCCCTCTGGGGCCAACGTCCTGACTTTC

abundance: -
d_gene: -
v_gene: TRBV29-1
j_gene: TRBJ1-1
CDR3aa: CSVTVPAEAFF
CDR3nt: TGCAGCGTTACAGTGCCTGCTGAAGCTTTCTTT

abundance: -
d_gene: -
v_gene: TRBV9
j_gene: TRBJ2-5
CDR3aa: CASSTRLGQETQYF
CDR3nt: TGTGCCAGCAGCACAAGACTAGGTCAAGAGACCCAGTACTTC

abundance: -
d_gene: -
v_gene: TRBV6-2/TRBV6-3
j_gene: TRBJ1-2
CDR3aa: CASSYSSTAYGYTF
CDR3nt: TGTGCCAGCAGTTACTCGAGCACAGCCTATGGCTACACCTTC

abundance: -
d_gene: TRBD2
v_gene: TRBV6-2/TRBV6-3
j_gene: TRBJ2-1
CDR3aa: CASSSRTSGAYNEQFF
CDR3nt: TGTGCCAGCAGTTCCCGGACTAGCGGGGCTTACAATGAGCAGTTCTTC

abundance: -
d_gene: TRBD2
v_gene: TRBV5-1
j_gene: TRBJ2-1
CDR3aa: CASSLIAGALLNEQFF
CDR3nt: TGCGCCAGCAGCCTAATAGCGGGAGCGTTATTGAATGAGCAGTTCTTC

abundance: -
d_gene: TRBD2
v_gene: TRBV7-2
j_gene: TRBJ2-2
CDR3aa: CASSLARASGEGALFF
CDR3nt: TGTGCCAGCAGCTTAGCCAGGGCTAGCGGAGAGGGTGCGCTGTTTTTT

abundance: -
d_gene: TRBD2
v_gene: TRBV27
j_gene: TRBJ2-1
CDR3aa: CASSLRGRGVGEQFF
CDR3nt: TGTGCCAGCAGTTTACGCGGGAGGGGGGTTGGTGAGCAGTTCTTC

abundance: -
d_gene: TRBD2
v_gene: TRBV2
j_gene: TRBJ2-1
CDR3aa: CASSVLAGALDEQFF
CDR3nt: TGTGCCAGCAGTGTTCTAGCGGGAGCCCTTGATGAGCAGTTCTTC

abundance: few
d_gene: TRBD2
v_gene: TRBV7-9
j_gene: TRBJ2-5
CDR3aa: CASSLGLAAQETQYF
CDR3nt: TGTGCCAGCAGCCTGGGGCTAGCGGCTCAAGAGACCCAGTACTTC

abundance: -
d_gene: -
v_gene: TRBV28
j_gene: TRBJ1-2
CDR3aa: CASSLRLYGYTF
CDR3nt: TGTGCCAGCAGTTTACGTCTCTATGGCTACACCTTC

abundance: -
d_gene: -
v_gene: TRBV9
j_gene: TRBJ1-3
CDR3aa: CASSPLGNTIYF
CDR3nt: TGTGCCAGCAGCCCCCTAGGCAACACCATATATTTT

abundance: -
d_gene: -
v_gene: TRBV16
j_gene: TRBJ1-4
CDR3aa: CASSRGTFEKLFF
CDR3nt: TGTGCCAGCAGCCGGGGGACATTTGAAAAACTGTTTTTT

abundance: -
d_gene: TRBD2
v_gene: TRBV3-1/TRBV3-2
j_gene: TRBJ2-1
CDR3aa: CASSLAGGQNEQFF
CDR3nt: TGTGCCAGCTCACTAGCGGGAGGGCAGAATGAGCAGTTCTTC

abundance: few
d_gene: -
v_gene: TRBV7-9
j_gene: TRBJ1-2
CDR3aa: CASSSWLEGYTF
CDR3nt: TGTGCCAGCAGCTCCTGGTTGGAGGGCTACACCTTC

abundance: -
d_gene: -
v_gene: TRBV29-1
j_gene: TRBJ2-5
CDR3aa: CSAAGLAGETQYF
CDR3nt: TGCAGCGCCGCGGGCCTAGCTGGAGAGACCCAGTACTTC

abundance: -
d_gene: -
v_gene: TRBV9
j_gene: TRBJ2-5
CDR3aa: CASSAPGKQETQYF
CDR3nt: TGTGCCAGCAGCGCCCCGGGGAAACAAGAGACCCAGTACTTC

abundance: -
d_gene: TRBD2
v_gene: TRBV19
j_gene: TRBJ2-7
CDR3aa: CASRASGSSYEQYF
CDR3nt: TGTGCCAGTAGAGCTAGCGGGAGCTCCTACGAGCAGTACTTC

abundance: -
d_gene: -
v_gene: TRBV20-1
j_gene: TRBJ2-5
CDR3aa: CSGLLETQYF
CDR3nt: TGCAGTGGTCTCCTTGAGACCCAGTACTTC

abundance: -
d_gene: -
v_gene: TRBV7-9
j_gene: TRBJ2-6
CDR3aa: CASSTDRTSAGANVLTF
CDR3nt: TGTGCCAGCAGCACGGATCGAACTAGTGCCGGGGCCAACGTCCTGACTTTC

abundance: -
d_gene: TRBD1
v_gene: TRBV18
j_gene: TRBJ1-5
CDR3aa: CASSENRGLWQPQHF
CDR3nt: TGTGCCAGCTCAGAGAACAGGGGGCTGTGGCAGCCCCAGCATTTT

abundance: -
d_gene: -
v_gene: TRBV18
j_gene: TRBJ2-1
CDR3aa: CASSPPSTNNEQFF
CDR3nt: TGTGCCAGCTCACCACCCTCTACGAATAATGAGCAGTTCTTC

abundance: -
d_gene: -
v_gene: TRBV5-4
j_gene: TRBJ1-1
CDR3aa: CASIPVGGTEAFF
CDR3nt: TGTGCCAGCATCCCGGTGGGGGGGACTGAAGCTTTCTTT

abundance: few
d_gene: -
v_gene: TRBV28
j_gene: TRBJ1-4
CDR3aa: CASSLQVSNEKLFF
CDR3nt: TGTGCCAGCAGTTTACAGGTTTCTAATGAAAAACTGTTTTTT

abundance: once
d_gene: -
v_gene: TRBV6-5
j_gene: TRBJ2-7
CDR3aa: CASSLQTTYEQYF
CDR3nt: TGTGCCAGCAGTCTACAGACGACCTACGAGCAGTACTTC

abundance: -
d_gene: -
v_gene: TRBV19
j_gene: TRBJ1-2
CDR3aa: CASSLRLWDGYTF
CDR3nt: TGTGCCAGTAGTCTACGACTCTGGGATGGCTACACCTTC

abundance: -
d_gene: -
v_gene: TRBV21-1
j_gene: TRBJ1-1
CDR3aa: CASSIEKAGPEAFF
CDR3nt: TGTGCCAGCAGCATCGAGAAGGCGGGCCCTGAAGCTTTCTTT

abundance: -
d_gene: -
v_gene: TRBV7-6
j_gene: TRBJ2-7
CDR3aa: CASSIDARVNEQYF
CDR3nt: TGTGCCAGCAGCATCGACGCCAGGGTAAACGAGCAGTACTTC

abundance: -
d_gene: TRBD1
v_gene: TRBV6-1
j_gene: TRBJ2-1
CDR3aa: CASSEAPQGFYNEQFF
CDR3nt: TGTGCCAGCAGTGAAGCCCCACAGGGGTTCTACAATGAGCAGTTCTTC

abundance: -
d_gene: TRBD2
v_gene: TRBV4-3
j_gene: TRBJ2-1
CDR3aa: CASSQEFGTSGRRGVGNEQFF
CDR3nt: TGCGCCAGCAGCCAAGAATTTGGGACTAGCGGGAGGAGGGGGGTAGGGAATGAGCAGTTCTTC

abundance: -
d_gene: -
v_gene: TRBV19
j_gene: TRBJ2-7
CDR3aa: CASSIQFSGYSYEQYF
CDR3nt: TGTGCCAGTAGTATCCAGTTTTCGGGGTACTCCTACGAGCAGTACTTC

abundance: -
d_gene: TRBD1
v_gene: TRBV6-5
j_gene: TRBJ1-2
CDR3aa: CASRNRGLNYGYTF
CDR3nt: TGTGCCAGCAGGAACAGGGGACTTAACTATGGCTACACCTTC

abundance: -
d_gene: -
v_gene: TRBV19
j_gene: TRBJ1-3
CDR3aa: CASSALPGNTIYF
CDR3nt: TGTGCCAGTTCCGCCCTACCTGGAAACACCATATATTTT

abundance: once
d_gene: -
v_gene: TRBV7-3
j_gene: TRBJ2-1
CDR3aa: CASSLNPVGSYNEQFF
CDR3nt: TGTGCCAGCAGCTTAAATCCGGTCGGCTCCTACAATGAGCAGTTCTTC